These 13 T cell receptor beta chains were sequenced from one sample in a study of identical twins. From the 5' RACE reads, TCRdb called clonotypes with MiXCR, one entry per CDR3 protein. The sample yields about 100,000 distinct CDR3 sequences, 5.9% seen once. Sequencing used memory T cells sorted from blood. These receptors were taken from a woman aged 45-60 years in good health.

This clonotype was recorded at least ten times. The chain couples TRBV10-3 to TRBJ1-6; D gene unclear. With 6 bases removed from V and 6 bases from J, the gap between germline ends came to 9 bases. The CDR3 is made up of 13 amino acids. Germline V gives CDR1 ENHRY, CDR2 SYGVKD. The CDR3 spells CAIREPFNSPLHF. DNA for the CDR3: TGTGCCATCAGGGAACCCTTTAATTCACCCCTCCACTTT.

This clonotype was found a few times. This chain links TRBV11-2 with TRBJ2-7; 10 positions agree with TRBD2. The CDR3 extends over 15 amino acids. The V segment lost 1 base and the J segment 0 bases; nucleotides outside the gene matches: 0. Per the germline V gene, CDR1 is SGHAT and CDR2 is FQNNGV. CDR3 in DNA: TGTGCCAGCAGCTTAGCTAGCGGGAGCTCCTACGAGCAGTACGTC. Translation gives CASSLASGSSYEQYV.

This chain uses TRBV30 with TRBJ2-1, with TRBD2 matching over 10 bases. The CDR3 length is 20 residues. Trimming at V came to 3 bases and at J to 4 bases, leaving 21 bases not matched to a gene. Germline V gene lookup returns CDR1 GTSNPN and CDR2 SVGIG (reference sequence). The CDR3 DNA reads as TGTGCCTGGAGCTCTTCCTGGGGTAGCGGGAGGTCGGGGACTTACAATGAGCAGTTCTTC. Protein sequence: CAWSSSWGSGRSGTYNEQFF.

This clonotype was counted many times. The V gene is TRBV27, the J gene TRBJ1-2, with TRBD1 matching 8 bases. The CDR3 extends over 13 amino acids. Trimming at V came to 3 bases and at J to 7 bases, leaving 4 bases not matched to a gene. Germline-derived CDR1 and CDR2 are MNHEY and SMNVEV (reference sequence). The CDR3 protein is CASSFRDRGGYTF. The CDR3, as DNA: TGTGCCAGCAGTTTTCGCGACAGGGGTGGCTACACCTTC.

The J gene is TRBJ1-6, the V gene TRBV20-1; D gene unclear. The CDR3 is 13 residues long. V gave up 0 bases and J gave up 8 bases, with 8 bases separating them. Looked up from germline, CDR1 is DFQATT and CDR2 is SNEGSKA (reference sequence). CDR3 sequence reads: CSARERGDSPLHF. CDR3 DNA sequence: TGCAGTGCTAGAGAGCGGGGTGATTCACCCCTCCACTTT.

This clonotype showed up many times. V and J are TRBV7-2 and TRBJ2-5; no clear D gene. Trimming removed 5 bases at V and 5 bases at J, with 9 bases between. CDR1 SGHTA and CDR2 FQGNSA come from the germline V gene. The CDR3 spans 12 residues. Here the CDR3 DNA reads TGTGCCAGCAGCCCCCCTACGGAGACCCAGTACTTC. Translated: CASSPPTETQYF.

This clonotype was counted many times. J is TRBJ2-1 and V is TRBV12-3 or TRBV12-4, with 7 bases aligning to TRBD2. Unmatched junction bases numbered 5, after V lost 3 bases and J lost 6 bases. The CDR3 contains 14 residues. CDR3 sequence (DNA): TGTGCCAGCAGTTTGGCGGGAGTGAGCAATGAGCAGTTCTTC. Its protein product is CASSLAGVSNEQFF.

Many counts were recorded for this clonotype. The chain carries TRBV28 and TRBJ2-3; TRBD1 matches at 9 bases. There are 15 residues in the CDR3. Per germline, CDR1 MDHEN and CDR2 SYDVKM. V trimming: 4 bases; J trimming: 5 bases; junction bases outside the gene matches: 7. CDR3 loop: CASSSHRGRGDTQYF. CDR3 nucleotide sequence: TGTGCCAGCAGTTCCCACAGGGGGCGAGGAGATACGCAGTATTTT.

The sample holds many counts of this clonotype. This sequence joins TRBV7-8 and TRBJ1-1, with 8 bases aligning to TRBD1. CDR1 and CDR2 from the germline V gene are SGHVS and FQNEAQ. V lost 3 bases, J lost 5 bases, and 5 bases stayed unmatched. CDR3 length: 14 residues. The CDR3 DNA reads TGTGCCAGCAGCTTCCAGGGGGCGGGTACTGAAGCTTTCTTT. It yields the protein CASSFQGAGTEAFF.

As regards this clonotype: This may arise from a read error, as a much more abundant clone is one base away. This chain uses TRBV12-3 or TRBV12-4 with TRBJ2-5; D is uncertain. The CDR3 length is 11 residues. The V gene lost 7 bases and the J gene lost 4 bases, with 7 bases spanning the gap. Written as DNA, the CDR3 is TGTGCCAGCACCCACGGAGAGACCCAGTACTTC. Residues: CASTHGETQYF.

This clonotype was picked up many times. V usage is TRBV4-2 and J usage is TRBJ1-4; D unresolved. Germline values: CDR1 LGHNA, CDR2 YNFKEQ. V shed 0 bases and J shed 0 bases, with 8 bases lying between them. The CDR3 extends over 16 amino acids. Here the CDR3 reads CASSQDDTSTNEKLFF. The CDR3 DNA reads as TGTGCCAGCAGCCAAGATGACACTTCAACTAATGAAAAACTGTTTTTT.

This clonotype was seen at least ten times. The rearrangement links TRBV4-1 to TRBJ2-1, with D perhaps TRBD1 (5 bases). Germline V gene data show CDR1 as MGHRA and CDR2 as YSYEKL. This CDR3 is built from 14 residues. V was pared by 4 bases and J by 10 bases, with 17 bases between. The CDR3 DNA is TGCGCCAGCAGCCGGTGGACAATCCCCAGGGAGCAGTTCTTC. Residues: CASSRWTIPREQFF.

This clonotype occurred many times. This sequence joins TRBV20-1 and TRBJ1-1; 7 bases fit TRBD1. The CDR3 has 12 residues. The germline V gene has CDR1 DFQATT and CDR2 SNEGSKA (reference sequence). The junction had 9 bases not matched to a gene; V was cut back by 3 bases and J by 11 bases. The CDR3 spells CSARRSTGNAFF. The CDR3 DNA is TGCAGTGCTAGGCGCTCGACAGGGAACGCTTTCTTT.